This TCR beta chain was obtained from a study of blood T cell repertoires in COVID-19 (dated by TCRdb to the early 2020s). For the study in its entirety: The collaborator samples originated in the United States, Italy and Spain and spanned the acute and convalescent phases of COVID-19. Deeply sampled blood TCRbeta repertoires from subjects exposed to, actively infected with, or recovered from COVID-19 were included in the dataset. A freely available public database, intended as a resource for researchers studying the immune response to SARS-CoV-2, is where the repertoires were released. Sample metadata almost always included a de-identified subject ID, COVID-19 status, age in years and sex. The material from the prospective study consisted of cDNA or gDNA derived from T cells, B-cell-depleted T cells, or PBMCs. HLA class I and class II types, where available, came from metadata supplied by the sample provider rather than from assay-based typing. Samples were obtained from the ongoing ImmuneRACE study (first 160 participants) and from 1,200 or so subjects provided by 6 global collaborators. The full study reports these points: How much clinical and demographic metadata was included differed by source and by participant, and the metadata was provided uncurated.

TCRbeta CDR3 regions were amplified from genomic DNA using the immunoSEQ Assay, a bias-controlled multiplex PCR. In the original analysis: Nucleated cell counts per sample were estimated from amplification of reference gene primers within the assay. Sequence reads were collapsed and filtered to measure the absolute abundance of every unique TCRbeta CDR3 rearrangement. For each sample, productive Simpson clonality was calculated by taking the square root of Simpson's diversity index across productive rearrangements. This immuneACCESS table, as held by TCRdb, lists in-frame sequences with V and J called but not all clones. Of the missing ones, under half trace to an unresolved V gene in checked studies; the others have no known cause. The V and J calls and clone size are taken from that table; D and trimming were inferred from the DNA. This sample comprises fewer than 150,000 clones, less than 75% of them detected only once. More than 0.75% of the sample belongs to the ten largest clones.

Each collaborating institution followed its own protocols to collect whole blood in K2EDTA tubes. For TCRbeta analysis, collaborator samples were shipped as frozen whole blood, as isolated PBMCs, or as DNA extracted from either sample type. The CDR3 runs 17 amino acids, cysteine and phenylalanine included. The read is trimmed to its CDR3 DNA, 51 bases read in frame from base 1. Ends trimmed: V by 1 base, J by 5 bases; bases unmatched to a gene: 7. Sequences SGHAT (CDR1) and FQNNGV (CDR2) are obtained from the germline V gene. Points on this clone: Its binding antigen is unknown. Per-nucleotide qualities are absent, and no much larger clonotype sits a single base away.

The chain links TRBV11-2 with TRBJ2-3, with 12 bases in between that match TRBD1. The specimen was peripheral blood. The sequence came from a human donor with acute or convalescent COVID-19. The donor label of this sample is uncertain. The DNA is as follows: TGTGCCAGCAGCTTAGTGTTTGGGACAGGGGGCAAAGATACGCAGTATTTT. It is translated as CASSLVFGTGGKDTQYF. Here the CDR3 is joined to the reference TRBV11-2 and TRBJ2-3 genes, and the full variable domain is: EAGVAQSPRYKIIEKRQSVAFWCNPISGHATLYWYQQILGQGPKLLIQFQNNGVVDDSQLPKDRFSAERLKGVDSTLKIQPAKLEDSAVYLCASSLVFGTGGKDTQYFGPGTRLTVL.